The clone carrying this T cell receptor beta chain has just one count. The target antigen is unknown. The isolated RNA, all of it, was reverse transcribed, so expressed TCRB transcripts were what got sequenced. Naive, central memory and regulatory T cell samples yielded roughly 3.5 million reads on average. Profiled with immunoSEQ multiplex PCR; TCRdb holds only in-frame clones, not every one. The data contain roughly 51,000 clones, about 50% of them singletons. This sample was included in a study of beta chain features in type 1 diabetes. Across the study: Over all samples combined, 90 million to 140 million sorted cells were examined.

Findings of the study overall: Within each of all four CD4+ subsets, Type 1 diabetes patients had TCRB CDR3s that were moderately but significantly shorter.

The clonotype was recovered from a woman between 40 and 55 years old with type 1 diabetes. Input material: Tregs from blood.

CDR3 nucleotides: TGTGCCAGCAGCGCCCAGACAGGGTATGGGGCCAACGTCCTGACTTTC. Translated, it gives CASSAQTGYGANVLTF. The chain uses TRBV7-9 and TRBJ2-6; TRBD1 agrees at 7 bases. Germline-derived CDR1 and CDR2 are SEHNR and FQNEAQ (reference sequence). CDR3 size: 16 residues. J lost 3 bases, V lost 5 bases, and 7 bases had no gene match.